Following are 8 T cell receptor beta chains from one sample sequenced in a study of cytotoxic CD8 clonotypes in ibrutinib-treated CLL (dated by TCRdb to the early 2020s). Read against the paper, the sample's time point label means: roughly 23 months on ibrutinib. Libraries were prepared through the immunoSEQ multiplex PCR assay. TCRdb retrieved this table from immuneACCESS and kept in-frame rearrangements only. Not all clones are present; in checked studies, unresolved V genes account for under half, and no reason is known for the remainder. The sample records about 45,000 clones, 65% to 70% of which are singletons. The leading ten clones occupy 20% to 25% of the sample. This material consisted of PBMCs, taken after 24 months of ibrutinib treatment. The source of these receptors is a human donor with chronic lymphocytic leukemia.

This sequence joins TRBV7-2 and TRBJ2-7, with D uncertain. Between the trimmed V and J ends, which lost 1 base and 2 bases, there was a span of 12 bases. CDR3 length: 15 residues. CDR1 is SGHTA and CDR2 is FQGNSA in the germline V gene. The CDR3 spells CASSLVVKGTYEQYF. The CDR3, as DNA: TGTGCCAGCAGCTTAGTGGTGAAGGGAACCTACGAGCAGTACTTC.

The V call is TRBV27, the J call TRBJ2-6; D unclear. This CDR3 comprises 15 residues. Trimming left V 5 bases short and J 0 bases short, with 8 bases between. Germline CDR1 is MNHEY and CDR2 is SMNVEV (reference sequence). CDR3 sequence: CASSPWHSGANVLTF. In DNA form, the CDR3 reads TGTGCCAGCAGTCCCTGGCACTCTGGGGCCAACGTCCTGACTTTC.

This chain connects TRBV7-2 to TRBJ2-7; 9 bases match TRBD2. The CDR3 has 14 amino acids. CDR1 and CDR2 (germline): SGHTA, FQGNSA. V dropped 3 bases and J dropped 5; count of bases not matched to a gene: 5. The CDR3 nucleotides are TGTGCCAGCAGCTTTGCGGGAGGGCCGAACGAGCAGTACTTC. It codes for CASSFAGGPNEQYF.

This clone showed up just a few times. V gene TRBV7-8 combines with J gene TRBJ1-2; a weak D match, TRBD1 (6 bases). V gave up 2 bases and J gave up 6 bases, with 13 bases separating them. This CDR3 has 14 amino acids. From germline, CDR1 is SGHVS and CDR2 FQNEAQ. The CDR3 sequence: CASSLPMGADGYTF. CDR3 DNA sequence: TGTGCCAGCAGCTTACCCATGGGGGCGGATGGCTACACCTTC. The full variable domain, rest sourced from reference TRBV7-8 and TRBJ1-2, is GAGVSQSPRYKVAKRGQDVALRCDPISGHVSLFWYQQALGQGPEFLTYFQNEAQLDKSGLPSDRFFAERPEGSVSTLKIQRTQQEDSAVYLCASSLPMGADGYTFGSGTRLTVV.

This clone has more than one count but fewer than ten. The chain recombines TRBV6-5 with TRBJ2-7; D is unresolved. This CDR3 is 14 amino acids long. The germline V gene encodes CDR1 MNHEY and CDR2 SVGAGI. Trimming removed 6 bases at V and 1 base at J, with 13 bases between. CDR3 nucleotide sequence: TGTGCCAGCAGGAACCGGGTGTCGTCCTACGAGCAGTACTTC. Its protein is CASRNRVSSYEQYF.

This clone turned up a few times. The chain joins TRBV7-3 to TRBJ2-2; 7 nucleotides agree with TRBD2. V gave up 2 bases and J gave up 4 bases; unmatched junction bases: 4. The CDR3 is 15 amino acids. Germline values: CDR1 SGHTA, CDR2 FQGTGA. CDR3 sequence: CASSLAGELTGELFF. In DNA, the CDR3 is TGTGCCAGCAGCTTAGCGGGAGAGCTCACCGGGGAGCTGTTTTTT. The variable domain in full, completed from reference TRBV7-3 and TRBJ2-2, reads GAGVSQTPSNKVTEKGKYVELRCDPISGHTALYWYRQSLGQGPEFLIYFQGTGAADDSGLPNDRFFAVRPEGSVSTLKIQRTERGDSAVYLCASSLAGELTGELFFGEGSRLTVL.

This clone was counted once. V is TRBV19 and J is TRBJ1-2; D is possibly TRBD1 (6 bases). The CDR3 runs 14 residues. CDR1 and CDR2 from the germline V gene are LNHDA and SQIVND (reference sequence). V shed 3 bases and J shed 3 bases, with 11 bases lying between them. In nucleotides, the CDR3 is TGTGCCAGTAGTATCGTCCAGGGGCACTATGGCTACACCTTC. It yields the protein CASSIVQGHYGYTF.

This clone was counted only a few times. This chain joins TRBV11-3 and TRBJ2-2; no clear D. Germline CDR1 SGHNT, CDR2 YENEEA. V was pared by 0 bases and J by 8 bases, with 7 bases between. CDR3 size: 13 residues. The CDR3: CASSLETLGELFF. CDR3 in DNA: TGTGCCAGCAGCTTAGAAACCCTGGGGGAGCTGTTTTTT.